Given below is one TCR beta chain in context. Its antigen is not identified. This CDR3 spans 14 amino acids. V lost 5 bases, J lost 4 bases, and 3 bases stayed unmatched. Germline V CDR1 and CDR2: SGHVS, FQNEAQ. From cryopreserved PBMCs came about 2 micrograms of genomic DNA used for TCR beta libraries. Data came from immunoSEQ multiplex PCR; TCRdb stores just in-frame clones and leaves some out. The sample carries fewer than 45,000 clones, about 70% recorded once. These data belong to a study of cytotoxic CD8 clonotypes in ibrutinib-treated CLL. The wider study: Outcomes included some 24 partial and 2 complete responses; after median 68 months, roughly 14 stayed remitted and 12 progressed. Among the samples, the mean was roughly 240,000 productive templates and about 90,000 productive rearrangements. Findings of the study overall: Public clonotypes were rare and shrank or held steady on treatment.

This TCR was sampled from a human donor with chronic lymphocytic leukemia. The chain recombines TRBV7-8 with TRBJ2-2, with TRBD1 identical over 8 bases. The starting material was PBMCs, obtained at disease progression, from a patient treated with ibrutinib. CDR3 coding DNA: TGTGCCAGCAGCACAGGGGGTTCCACCGGGGAGCTGTTTTTT. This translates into CASSTGGSTGELFF.